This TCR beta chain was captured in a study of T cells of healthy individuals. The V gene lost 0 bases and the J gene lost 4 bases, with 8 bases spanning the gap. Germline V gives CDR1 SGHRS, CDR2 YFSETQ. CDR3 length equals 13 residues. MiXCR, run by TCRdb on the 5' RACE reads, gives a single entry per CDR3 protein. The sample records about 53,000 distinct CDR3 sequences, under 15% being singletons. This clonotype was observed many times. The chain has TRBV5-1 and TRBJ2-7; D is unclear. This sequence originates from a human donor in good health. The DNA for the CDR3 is TGCGCCAGCAGCTTGGGTCTCCAGTACGAGCAGTACTTC. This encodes CASSLGLQYEQYF.